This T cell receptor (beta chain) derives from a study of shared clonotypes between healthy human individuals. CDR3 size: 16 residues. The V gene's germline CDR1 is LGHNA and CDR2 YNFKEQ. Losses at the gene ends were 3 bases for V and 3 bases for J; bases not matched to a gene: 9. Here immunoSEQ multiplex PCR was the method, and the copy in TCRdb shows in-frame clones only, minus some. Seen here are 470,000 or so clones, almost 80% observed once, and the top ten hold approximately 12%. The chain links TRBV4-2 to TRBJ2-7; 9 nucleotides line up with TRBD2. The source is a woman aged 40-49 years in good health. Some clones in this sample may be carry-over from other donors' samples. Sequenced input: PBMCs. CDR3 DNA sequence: TGTGCCAGCAGCCAGGGACTAGCCATTACGGGCTACGAGCAGTACTTC. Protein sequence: CASSQGLAITGYEQYF.